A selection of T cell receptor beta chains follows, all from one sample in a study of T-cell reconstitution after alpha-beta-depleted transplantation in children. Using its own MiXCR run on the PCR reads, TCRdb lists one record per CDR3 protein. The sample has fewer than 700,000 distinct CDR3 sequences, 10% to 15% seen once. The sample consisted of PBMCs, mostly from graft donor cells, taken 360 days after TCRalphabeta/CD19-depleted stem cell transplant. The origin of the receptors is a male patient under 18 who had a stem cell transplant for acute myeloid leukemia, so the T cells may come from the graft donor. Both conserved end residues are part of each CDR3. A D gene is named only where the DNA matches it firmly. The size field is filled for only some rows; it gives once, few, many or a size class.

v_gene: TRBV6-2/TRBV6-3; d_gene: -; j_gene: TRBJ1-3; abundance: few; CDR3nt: TGTGCCAGCAGTTCCGGGATCTCTGGAAACACCATATATTTT; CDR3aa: CASSSGISGNTIYF
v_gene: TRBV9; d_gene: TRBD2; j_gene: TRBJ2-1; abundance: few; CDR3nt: TGTGCCAGCAGCGCTTCTGGGGCTAGCGGGAGTCATGAGCAGTTCTTC; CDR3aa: CASSASGASGSHEQFF
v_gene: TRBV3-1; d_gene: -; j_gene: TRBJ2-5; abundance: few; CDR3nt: TGTGCCAGCAGCCAAGGGTCCGCGTTCCCGGGACACCTTCTAGGAGAGACCCAGTACTTC; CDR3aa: CASSQGSAFPGHLLGETQYF
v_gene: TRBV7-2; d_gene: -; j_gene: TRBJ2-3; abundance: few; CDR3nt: TGTGCCAGCAGCCCCCAGCGGGTATCTAGCACAGATACGCAGTATTTT; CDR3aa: CASSPQRVSSTDTQYF
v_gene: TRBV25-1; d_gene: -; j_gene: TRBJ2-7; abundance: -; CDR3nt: TGTGCCAGCAGTGACACAGGGGGGGGCTACGAGCAGTACTTC; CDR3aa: CASSDTGGGYEQYF
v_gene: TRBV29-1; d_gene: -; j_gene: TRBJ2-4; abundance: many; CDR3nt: TGCAGCGTTGAAGGTCTATCGGGAGTCAAAAACATTCAGTACTTC; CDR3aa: CSVEGLSGVKNIQYF
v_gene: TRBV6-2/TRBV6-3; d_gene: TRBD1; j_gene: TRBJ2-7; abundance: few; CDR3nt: TGTGCCAGCAGCCTACCTGGACAGGAAACCTACGAGCAGTACTTC; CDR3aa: CASSLPGQETYEQYF
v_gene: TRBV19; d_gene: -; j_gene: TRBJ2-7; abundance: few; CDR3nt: TGTGCCAGTAGCGGGGCCTCCCGACAATTAAGAAAGGGATACGAGCAGTACTTC; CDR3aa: CASSGASRQLRKGYEQYF
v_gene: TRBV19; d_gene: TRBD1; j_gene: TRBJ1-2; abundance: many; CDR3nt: TGTGCCAGTAAGGGACAGAACTATGGCTACACCTTC; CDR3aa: CASKGQNYGYTF
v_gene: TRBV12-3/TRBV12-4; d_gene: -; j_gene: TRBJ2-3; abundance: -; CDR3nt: TGTGCCAGCAGCCCATTCAGTGGTGGCAGCACAGATACGCAGTATTTT; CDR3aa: CASSPFSGGSTDTQYF
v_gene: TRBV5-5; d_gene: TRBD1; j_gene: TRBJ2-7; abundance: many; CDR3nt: TGTGCCAGCAGCTCCTGGACAGGGGTAGGCGAGCAGTACTTC; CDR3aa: CASSSWTGVGEQYF
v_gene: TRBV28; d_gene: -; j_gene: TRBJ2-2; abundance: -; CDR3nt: TGTGCCAATCGAAGCGGGCGGGACGGAACCGGGGAGCTGTTTTTT; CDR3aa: CANRSGRDGTGELFF
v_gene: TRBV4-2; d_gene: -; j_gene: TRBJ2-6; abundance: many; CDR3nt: TGTGCCAGCAGCCAACGACCTGGGGCCAACGTCCTGACTTTC; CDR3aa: CASSQRPGANVLTF
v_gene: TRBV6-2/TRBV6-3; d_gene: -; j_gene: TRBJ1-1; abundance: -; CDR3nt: TGTGCCAGCAGCTCAGCGGGACACGGATCAACTGAAGCTTTCTTT; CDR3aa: CASSSAGHGSTEAFF
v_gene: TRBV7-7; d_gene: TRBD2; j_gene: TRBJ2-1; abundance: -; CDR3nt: TGTGCTAGCAGCCCCGGGACTAGCATCTACAATGAGCAGTTCTTC; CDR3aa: CASSPGTSIYNEQFF